The TCR beta chain described here comes from a study of cytomegalovirus exposure and HLA in healthy donors. The CDR3 loop spans 12 amino acids. CDR1 SEHNR and CDR2 FQNEAQ come from the germline V gene (reference sequence). Trimming shortened V by 5 bases and J by 3 bases, and 5 bases separated the two germline ends. Study-level points and caveats: Later genetic work tied a missense DCLRE1C variant to beta-chain V and J trimming. Investigators reported under 200 TCR beta chains as tied to cytomegalovirus. Researchers had no immune exposure information except CMV serostatus available.

Primers included in the PCR were 60 Vbeta and 13 Jbeta primers. The assay was immunoSEQ multiplex PCR, and TCRdb's table has in-frame clones only and misses some. Of about 140,000 clones listed, 76% are singletons. Turning to this clone: Its target is not known.

This receptor was identified in a man aged 35 to 55 in good health and CMV-seronegative. The sample taken for sequencing was PBMCs. The chain has TRBV7-9 and TRBJ2-1; TRBD2 is a possible D gene (5 bases). Here the CDR3 DNA reads TGTGCCAGCAGCCGGGACTACAATGAGCAGTTCTTC. It specifies CASSRDYNEQFF.